The clone carrying this T cell receptor (beta chain) was observed once. Antigen specificity is unknown. The authors reverse transcribed all of the isolated RNA, so sequencing captured expressed TCRB transcripts. Sequenced by immunoSEQ multiplex PCR; TCRdb stores in-frame clones only, minus some. The sample records about 410,000 clones, approximately 15% being singletons. This specimen comes from a study of beta chain features in type 1 diabetes. Study findings and constraints: At VDJ recombination sites, type 1 diabetes patients had fewer insertions and more deleted nucleotides.

This CDR3 is 14 amino acids long. With V trimmed by 5 bases and J by 6 bases, 7 bases remained unmatched. Germline values: CDR1 SGHNT, CDR2 YENEEA. The TCR comes from a man aged 25 to 40 in good health. Sequencing was done on a sample of naive CD4+ T cells from blood. The genes are TRBV11-3 and TRBJ2-4; TRBD2 agrees at 7 bases. CDR3 protein: CASSPRGGGNIQYF. Written as DNA, the CDR3 is TGTGCCAGCAGCCCCCGTGGGGGGGGAAACATTCAGTACTTC.